These 18 T cell receptor beta chains originate from one sample sequenced in a study of T cells in Graves' hyperthyroidism and ophthalmopathy. TCR beta CDR3 regions were amplified from RNA. The HTBI set primed first-round TCR CDR3 RT-PCR. TCRdb recomputed calls from the multiplex PCR reads with MiXCR, one row per CDR3 protein. Here the sample spans fewer than 750,000 distinct CDR3 sequences, approximately 15% being singletons. Sequencing was done on a sample of blood. The receptors stem from a woman between 35 and 50 years old with Graves' ophthalmopathy.

The table lists this clonotype with many counts. The V call is TRBV10-3, the J call TRBJ1-1, with a weak D call TRBD1 (6 bases). This CDR3 has 14 residues. V was cut by 2 bases and J by 1 base, with 8 bases left in between. Germline CDR1 reads ENHRY; CDR2 reads SYGVKD. CDR3 nucleotides: TGTGCCATCAGTGAGCAACAGGGGAACACTGAAGCTTTCTTT. Its protein is CAISEQQGNTEAFF.

This clonotype was counted at least ten times. This chain connects TRBV11-1 to TRBJ2-7; 8 nucleotides agree with TRBD2. This CDR3 comprises 14 residues. Trimming took 3 bases from V and 2 from J; bases not matched to a gene: 3. Germline loops: CDR1 SGHAT, CDR2 FQDESV (reference sequence). CDR3 in DNA: TGTGCCAGCAGCTTCGGGACTAGACCCTACGAGCAGTACTTC. Residues: CASSFGTRPYEQYF.

This clonotype was detected a few times. The chain couples TRBV6-1 to TRBJ1-1, with D hard to call. Trimming removed 0 bases from V and 4 bases from J, with 18 bases in between. Germline CDR1 MNHNS, CDR2 SASEGT. The CDR3 spans 17 residues. CDR3 coding DNA: TGTGCCAGCAGTGAAGCGCTTCGGTGGCGGATGGGCACTGAAGCTTTCTTT. Its protein is CASSEALRWRMGTEAFF.

This chain connects TRBV6-2 or TRBV6-3 to TRBJ2-7; no reliable D call. There are 14 residues in the CDR3. Germline values: CDR1 MNHEY, CDR2 SVGEGT. The V end was cut by 2 bases, the J end by 4 bases, with 12 bases between. The CDR3 sequence: CASSYGMTSYEQYF. In DNA form, the CDR3 reads TGTGCCAGCAGTTACGGGATGACAAGTTACGAGCAGTACTTC.

In this sample, this clonotype turned up a few times. The rearrangement uses TRBV2 and TRBJ2-2; 8 bases match TRBD1. The CDR3 has 16 residues. The J segment lost 5 bases and the V segment lost 7 bases, leaving 12 bases of the junction unmatched. The germline gives CDR1 SNHLY, CDR2 FYNNEI. CDR3 DNA: TGTGCCAGCACTGTCGGGACAGGTGGTAGGACCGGGGAGCTGTTTTTT. Translated, it gives CASTVGTGGRTGELFF.

This clonotype was observed many times. The chain is built from TRBV12-3 or TRBV12-4 and TRBJ2-2; a possible D gene is TRBD1 (5 bases). V lost 6 bases and J lost 4, with 18 bases in between. The CDR3 totals 16 residues. The CDR3 region is CASSSRGRDPTGELFF. CDR3 DNA sequence: TGTGCCAGCAGCTCAAGGGGCAGGGATCCCACCGGGGAGCTGTTTTTT.

This clonotype was seen ten or more times. The chain employs TRBV7-2 and TRBJ2-7; D call uncertain. This CDR3 region has 15 residues. Per germline, CDR1 SGHTA and CDR2 FQGNSA. The V and J ends lost 4 bases and 2 bases respectively, with 15 bases between them. The CDR3 nucleotides are TGTGCCAGCAGCTCGATGTCGGGCCAGCCCTACGAGCAGTACTTC. Its translation is CASSSMSGQPYEQYF.

This clonotype appeared many times. The chain uses TRBV7-9 and TRBJ2-7; 12 nucleotides agree with TRBD2. Germline CDR1 is SEHNR and CDR2 is FQNEAQ (reference sequence). This CDR3 comprises 16 residues. Unmatched junction bases numbered 6, after V lost 4 bases and J lost 2 bases. The CDR3 sequence: CASSSASGRATYEQYF. In DNA, the CDR3 is TGTGCCAGCAGCTCCGCTAGCGGGAGGGCCACCTACGAGCAGTACTTC.

This clonotype has a count of ten or more. The chain combines TRBV12-3 or TRBV12-4 with TRBJ1-5; 10 positions match TRBD1. The V and J ends lost 4 bases and 5 bases, in that order; junction bases with no gene match: 5. This CDR3 contains 15 residues. The CDR3 region is CASSSGQGLDQPQHF. The CDR3, as DNA: TGTGCCAGCAGTTCGGGACAGGGGCTGGATCAGCCCCAGCATTTT.

This clonotype occurred many times. V gene TRBV7-3 combines with J gene TRBJ1-2, with D perhaps matching TRBD1 (5 bases). This CDR3 has 17 residues. The V and J ends lost 3 bases and 3 bases respectively, with 20 bases between them. Germline assignment: CDR1 SGHTA and CDR2 FQGTGA. CDR3: CASSFNGVQTDDYGYTF. The CDR3 region has the DNA TGTGCCAGCAGCTTTAACGGGGTTCAGACAGATGACTATGGCTACACCTTC.

This clonotype was counted only a few times. The chain carries TRBV28 and TRBJ2-7; 8 positions agree with TRBD1. Germline V CDR1 and CDR2: MDHEN, SYDVKM. CDR3 length equals 15 residues. J lost 6 bases, V lost 6 bases, and 13 bases had no gene match. The CDR3: CASRLEAGGWGEQYF. As DNA, the CDR3 is TGTGCCAGCAGGTTGGAGGCAGGGGGCTGGGGCGAGCAGTACTTC.

Many counts were recorded for this clonotype. CDR3 DNA sequence: TGCAGTGCTAGAGCCGGGACTAGCGGCCCCGGGGAGCTGTTTTTT. Translated: CSARAGTSGPGELFF. The genes are TRBV20-1 and TRBJ2-2; 11 bases are a match to TRBD2. Per germline, CDR1 DFQATT and CDR2 SNEGSKA (reference sequence). With V trimmed by 1 base and J by 6 bases, 4 bases remained unmatched. The CDR3 runs 15 residues.

The chain employs TRBV25-1 and TRBJ1-1; D perhaps matches TRBD1 (6 bases). The CDR3 sequence is 14 residues long. Trimming pared 2 bases from V and 5 bases from J, leaving 12 bases between. Germline V gives CDR1 MGHDK, CDR2 SYGVNS. The CDR3 sequence: CASSETGLLTEAFF. CDR3 sequence (DNA): TGTGCCAGCAGTGAAACAGGGCTTCTAACTGAAGCTTTCTTT.

This clonotype was recorded at least ten times. V and J are TRBV28 and TRBJ2-4; possible D gene TRBD2, 5 bases. CDR3 length equals 16 residues. The germline CDR1 and CDR2 sequences are MDHEN and SYDVKM. Trimming shortened V by 8 bases and J by 11 bases, and 28 bases separated the two germline ends. The CDR3 DNA sequence: TGTGCCAGCCGAGGAGAGGGCGGCCAAAATATTGGTTTTCAGTACTTC. Translation gives CASRGEGGQNIGFQYF.

This clonotype was counted ten times or more. This chain links TRBV20-1 with TRBJ2-7, with D possibly TRBD1 on 6 matching bases. Looked up from germline, CDR1 is DFQATT and CDR2 is SNEGSKA (reference sequence). The CDR3 sequence is 13 residues long. V lost 6 bases, J lost 5 bases, and 17 bases lay in between. The CDR3 nucleotides are TGCAGTGCGACGGGACACCCCGGAGACGAGCAGTACTTC. Translated: CSATGHPGDEQYF.

This clonotype was picked up many times. J is TRBJ1-3 and V is TRBV15; D not resolved. V was pared by 1 base and J by 3 bases, with 13 bases between. The germline gives CDR1 LNHNV, CDR2 YYDKDF (reference sequence). CDR3 length: 16 amino acids. This CDR3 is CATSRGTTLGGNTIYF. Here the CDR3 DNA reads TGTGCCACCAGCAGAGGTACCACCCTGGGTGGAAACACCATATATTTT.

This clonotype was found many times. J is TRBJ2-7 and V is TRBV5-1, with D possibly being TRBD1 (5 bases). Trimming took 1 base from V and 2 from J, leaving 10 bases between them. The CDR3 extends over 14 amino acids. Germline CDR1 and CDR2: SGHRS and YFSETQ. The CDR3 region is CASSLMTETYEQYF. The CDR3 nucleotides are TGCGCCAGCAGCTTGATGACAGAAACCTACGAGCAGTACTTC.

This clonotype was counted ten times or more. V usage is TRBV12-3 or TRBV12-4 and J usage is TRBJ2-5; D is possibly TRBD2 (6 bases). The length of the CDR3 is 14 residues. V dropped 7 bases and J dropped 1 base, with 13 bases sitting between them. CDR3 nucleotide sequence: TGTGCCAGCACCGAGCGGGCCACCCAAGAGACCCAGTACTTC. It codes for CASTERATQETQYF.